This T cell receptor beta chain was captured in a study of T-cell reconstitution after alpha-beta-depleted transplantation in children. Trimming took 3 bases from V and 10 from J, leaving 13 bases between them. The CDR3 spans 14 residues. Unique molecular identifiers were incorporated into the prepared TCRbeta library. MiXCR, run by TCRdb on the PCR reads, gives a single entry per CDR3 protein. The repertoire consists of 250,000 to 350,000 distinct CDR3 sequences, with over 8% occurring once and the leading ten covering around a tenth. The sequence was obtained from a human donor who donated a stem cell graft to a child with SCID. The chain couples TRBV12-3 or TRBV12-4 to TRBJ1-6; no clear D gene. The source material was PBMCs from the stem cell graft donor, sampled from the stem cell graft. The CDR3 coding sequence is TGTGCCAGCAGTTTCGAATCGACCTGGTCACCCCTCCACTTT. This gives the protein CASSFESTWSPLHF.